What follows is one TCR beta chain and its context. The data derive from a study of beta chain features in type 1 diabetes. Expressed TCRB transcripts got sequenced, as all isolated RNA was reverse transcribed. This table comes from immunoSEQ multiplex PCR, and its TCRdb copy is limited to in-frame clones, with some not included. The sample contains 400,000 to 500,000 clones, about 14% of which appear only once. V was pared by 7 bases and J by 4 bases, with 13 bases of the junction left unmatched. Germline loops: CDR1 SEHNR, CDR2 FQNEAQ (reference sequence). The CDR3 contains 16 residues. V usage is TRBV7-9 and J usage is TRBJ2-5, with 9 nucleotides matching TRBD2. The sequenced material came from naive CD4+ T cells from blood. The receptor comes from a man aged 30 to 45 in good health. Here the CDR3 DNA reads TGTGCCAGCACCCCTTTAGCGGGGGCCCTCCGAGAGACCCAGTACTTC. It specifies CASTPLAGALRETQYF.